Below are 23 T cell receptor beta chains sequenced from a single sample in a study of cytomegalovirus exposure and HLA in healthy donors. Use of 60 Vbeta and 13 Jbeta primers characterized the PCR. The table came from immunoSEQ multiplex PCR; TCRdb's copy has only in-frame clones and leaves some out. The data contain roughly 90,000 clones, about four fifths of them singletons. The specimen sequenced was PBMCs. The receptors were sampled from a man between 18 and 29 years old in good health and CMV-seronegative.

This clone was picked up one time. The gene calls are TRBV12-5 and TRBJ2-2; 9 bases agree with TRBD1. Trimming removed 4 bases from V and 6 bases from J; junction bases left unmatched: 6. This CDR3 has 15 amino acids. The germline V gene has CDR1 LGHNT and CDR2 FRNRAP. The CDR3 here is CASGSGTGLAGELFF. The CDR3 DNA is TGTGCTAGTGGTTCGGGGACAGGGCTGGCCGGGGAGCTGTTTTTT.

This clone was counted between two and nine times. The gene calls are TRBV6-4 and TRBJ1-1; TRBD1 might be the D (6 bases). This CDR3 is built from 15 residues. Germline CDR1 is MRHNA and CDR2 is SNTAGT. V gave up 4 bases and J gave up 3 bases, with 15 bases separating them. The CDR3 nucleotides read TGTGCCAGCAGTGCGACTTCTCAGGGGCACACTGAAGCTTTCTTT. Translation gives CASSATSQGHTEAFF.

The V and J genes are TRBV7-3 and TRBJ2-5, with TRBD2 matching over 9 bases. The CDR3 sequence is 16 residues long. The V gene end was trimmed by 4 bases and the J gene end by 9 bases; junction bases not matched to a gene: 15. Germline-derived CDR1 and CDR2 are SGHTA and FQGTGA. CDR3 loop: CASSSSPASGIGAQYF. The CDR3, as DNA: TGTGCCAGCAGCTCATCCCCCGCTAGCGGGATTGGGGCCCAGTACTTC.

CDR3 sequence: CASSGQGGHTF. The CDR3 region has the DNA TGTGCCAGCAGCGGACAGGGAGGGCACACCTTC. The chain couples TRBV7-9 to TRBJ1-2; 8 bases are a match to TRBD1. This CDR3 has 11 amino acids. V shed 5 bases and J 12 bases; nucleotides not matched to a gene: 5. The germline CDR1 and CDR2 sequences are SEHNR and FQNEAQ (reference sequence).

The chain recombines TRBV6-1 with TRBJ1-5; D is ambiguous. The CDR3 consists of 14 residues. The germline gives CDR1 MNHNS, CDR2 SASEGT. The V and J ends lost 1 base and 7 bases respectively, with 11 bases between them. The CDR3 sequence: CASSEGMEYQPQHF. The CDR3 nucleotides read TGTGCCAGCAGTGAAGGCATGGAGTACCAGCCCCAGCATTTT.

The genes are TRBV7-9 and TRBJ1-1, with TRBD1 matching over 7 bases. From germline, CDR1 is SEHNR and CDR2 FQNEAQ (reference sequence). J was trimmed by 6 bases and V by 2 bases; bases with no gene match: 6. The length of the CDR3 is 14 residues. The CDR3 reads CASSLPGQAAEAFF. The CDR3 coding sequence is TGTGCCAGCAGCTTACCCGGACAGGCGGCTGAAGCTTTCTTT.

V is TRBV13 and J is TRBJ2-5, with a weak D call TRBD1 (6 bases). Germline V gene data show CDR1 as PRHDT and CDR2 as FYEKMQ (reference sequence). The CDR3 loop spans 13 amino acids. The V gene lost 5 bases and the J gene lost 2 bases, with 9 bases spanning the gap. This chain's CDR3 is CASSQGTQETQYF. The CDR3 DNA is TGTGCCAGCAGCCAAGGGACACAAGAGACCCAGTACTTC.

Here the CDR3 reads CASSLSGSSINYNSPLHF. CDR3 nucleotide sequence: TGTGCCAGCAGCTTGTCAGGCTCCAGCATCAACTATAATTCACCCCTCCACTTT. This chain connects TRBV5-6 to TRBJ1-6; D is uncertain. CDR1 and CDR2 from the germline V gene are SGHDT and YYEEEE. The ends were cut back, 1 base at V and 3 bases at J, with 17 bases in the middle. This CDR3 region has 18 residues.

V gene TRBV6-1 combines with J gene TRBJ1-3, with D perhaps TRBD1 (5 bases). The V and J ends lost 4 bases and 2 bases respectively, with 9 bases between them. This CDR3 contains 14 residues. Germline-derived CDR1 and CDR2 are MNHNS and SASEGT. CDR3 in DNA: TGTGCCAGCAGTGTTATCAGGGCTGGAAACACCATATATTTT. Residues: CASSVIRAGNTIYF.

The gene calls are TRBV2 and TRBJ1-5; D might be TRBD1 (6 bases). Germline lookup yields CDR1 SNHLY and CDR2 FYNNEI. Trimming removed 11 bases from V and 4 bases from J, with 15 bases in between. The CDR3 extends over 13 amino acids. The DNA of the CDR3 is TGTGCCTTCGCACCTGGACAGAATCAGCCCCAGCATTTT. Amino acids: CAFAPGQNQPQHF.

The CDR3 region is CASSLTLTGGEKLFF. Written as DNA, the CDR3 is TGTGCCAGCAGCTTAACCCTCACAGGTGGTGAAAAACTGTTTTTT. V and J are TRBV11-2 and TRBJ1-4; D is perhaps TRBD1 (5 bases). V gave up 2 bases and J gave up 7 bases, with 14 bases separating them. CDR1 SGHAT and CDR2 FQNNGV come from the germline V gene. The CDR3 covers 15 residues.

This rearrangement joins TRBV28 to TRBJ1-5, with D possibly being TRBD1 (5 bases). Germline loops: CDR1 MDHEN, CDR2 SYDVKM. V lost 6 bases to trimming and J lost 7 bases, with 22 bases between them. This CDR3 comprises 16 residues. This CDR3 reads CASSTPLGRVGQPQHF. The CDR3 coding sequence is TGTGCCAGCAGCACGCCTCTGGGCAGGGTGGGACAGCCCCAGCATTTT.

The V and J genes are TRBV29-1 and TRBJ2-1; 10 positions agree with TRBD2. V shed 3 bases, J shed 7 bases, and the junction held 6 bases outside the gene matches. CDR3 length: 14 amino acids. CDR1 and CDR2 from the germline V gene are SQVTM and ANQGSEA. CDR3 bases: TGCAGCGTTGACCTAGCGGGAGTCGGGAATGAGCAGTTCTTC. Residues: CSVDLAGVGNEQFF.

The chain uses TRBV10-3 and TRBJ1-6, with D possibly matching TRBD1 (5 bases). Germline CDR1 ENHRY, CDR2 SYGVKD. The CDR3 has 14 amino acids. Deletions cut 6 bases from V and 5 bases from J, with 11 bases between. CDR3 region: CAISGGPHNSPLHF. The CDR3 nucleotides are TGTGCCATCAGCGGGGGTCCTCATAATTCACCCCTCCACTTT.

The genes are TRBV5-1 and TRBJ2-4; 11 positions match TRBD1. Looked up from germline, CDR1 is SGHRS and CDR2 is YFSETQ. CDR3 length: 20 amino acids. V shed 0 bases and J 1 base; nucleotides not matched to a gene: 12. The CDR3, as DNA: TGCGCCAGCAGCTTGGGATTGAGGACAGGGGGCAGTGCGGCCAAAAACATTCAGTACTTC. Amino acids: CASSLGLRTGGSAAKNIQYF.

The CDR3 sequence is CASSPTGGTAYEQYF. The CDR3 bases are TGCGCCAGCAGCCCAACGGGGGGGACAGCCTACGAGCAGTACTTC. The chain uses TRBV5-1 and TRBJ2-7, with D tentatively TRBD2 (8 bases). Germline V gives CDR1 SGHRS, CDR2 YFSETQ. This CDR3 has 15 residues. The V gene lost 4 bases and the J gene lost 2 bases, with 16 bases spanning the gap.

This clone was counted only a few times. The chain has TRBV6-1 and TRBJ1-1, with no clear D. Trimming cost V 4 bases and J 11 bases, with 14 bases left between them. This CDR3 comprises 12 residues. Germline-derived CDR1 and CDR2 are MNHNS and SASEGT. In DNA, the CDR3 is TGTGCCAGCAGTGCATACGGGGTTCGGGCTTTCTTT. It codes for CASSAYGVRAFF.

The V call is TRBV29-1, the J call TRBJ1-1, with 7 positions matching TRBD1. After removal of 8 bases from V and 7 bases from J, the junction contained 4 bases not matched to a gene. The CDR3 spans 10 residues. Germline V gives CDR1 SQVTM, CDR2 ANQGSEA. CDR3 amino acids: CSSRDSEAFF. The CDR3 DNA follows: TGCAGCTCCCGGGACAGTGAAGCTTTCTTT.

The chain recombines TRBV7-2 with TRBJ2-7, with 7 bases lining up with TRBD2. After removal of 1 base from V and 0 bases from J, the junction contained 6 bases not matched to a gene. The CDR3 has 16 residues. CDR1 and CDR2 from the germline V gene are SGHTA and FQGNSA. Here the CDR3 reads CASSLDTRGSSYEQYF. CDR3 nucleotides: TGTGCCAGCAGCTTAGATACGCGGGGGAGCTCCTACGAGCAGTACTTC.

The chain joins TRBV11-2 to TRBJ1-3; D is possibly TRBD1 (6 bases). V was clipped by 4 bases and J by 3 bases, with 7 bases between them. The CDR3 runs 13 residues. The germline gives CDR1 SGHAT, CDR2 FQNNGV. CDR3 nucleotides: TGTGCCAGCAGCTCAGGGGTTGGAAACACCATATATTTT. Residues: CASSSGVGNTIYF. Together with reference TRBV11-2 and TRBJ1-3, the CDR3 gives the full variable domain: EAGVAQSPRYKIIEKRQSVAFWCNPISGHATLYWYQQILGQGPKLLIQFQNNGVVDDSQLPKDRFSAERLKGVDSTLKIQPAKLEDSAVYLCASSSGVGNTIYFGEGSWLTVV.

The chain couples TRBV4-1 to TRBJ1-1; D possibly corresponds to TRBD1 (5 bases). V was pared by 2 bases and J by 0 bases, with 10 bases between. CDR1 is MGHRA, CDR2 YSYEKL, per germline. This CDR3 has 15 residues. The CDR3 sequence is CASSQSTAMNTEAFF. In DNA, the CDR3 is TGCGCCAGCAGCCAATCGACAGCTATGAACACTGAAGCTTTCTTT.

This chain connects TRBV14 to TRBJ2-1, with 7 bases lining up with TRBD1. This CDR3 is built from 17 residues. Germline-derived CDR1 and CDR2 are SGHDN and FVKESK. Germline trimming cut 0 bases from V and 2 bases from J; bases unmatched to any gene: 7. DNA for the CDR3: TGTGCCAGCAGCCAAGACTATTCCGGGACAGCCTACAATGAGCAGTTCTTC. It encodes CASSQDYSGTAYNEQFF.

The rearrangement uses TRBV10-2 and TRBJ2-1; the D gene is possibly TRBD2 (6 bases). This CDR3 comprises 15 residues. Trimming pared 0 bases from V and 0 bases from J, leaving 6 bases between. In germline, CDR1 is WSHSY, CDR2 SAAADI. The CDR3 DNA reads as TGCGCCAGCAGTGAGTCCGGGAGCTCCTACAATGAGCAGTTCTTC. Its protein product is CASSESGSSYNEQFF.